This T cell receptor beta chain originates from a study of human T cells and chemical hapten exposure. Study overall: Sensitization employed 2% DPC on approximately 2 cm by approximately 2 cm of upper inner arm skin. The patients, most of them female, presented with alopecia areata, totalis or universalis.

Time point given: pre-sensitization, week 0. Treatment here: therapeutic diphenylcyclopropenone sensitization with weekly scalp DPC. A word on this clonotype: Antigen specificity is unknown.

CDR1 and CDR2 (germline): MNHNS, SASEGT. V was clipped by 4 bases and J by 4 bases, with 19 bases between them. The CDR3 is 16 residues long. Notes on the study in general: Relative to control repertoires, expanded TCRs gave rise to significantly more large CDR3 similarity clusters.

TCRdb re-called the RACE reads with MiXCR, one entry per CDR3 protein. The sample yields approximately 260,000 distinct CDR3 sequences, about 9% seen once. The material sequenced was whole blood, taken in connection with sensitization to the hapten diphenylcyclopropenone (DPC). The chain links TRBV6-1 to TRBJ1-1; D possibly corresponds to TRBD1 (5 bases). This sequence was found in a woman between 40 and 50 years old with alopecia areata. Some clones in this sample may be carry-over from other donors' samples. CDR3 sequence: CASSAWDAAGGTEAFF. CDR3 nucleotides: TGTGCCAGCAGTGCCTGGGACGCTGCGGGGGGCACTGAAGCTTTCTTT.